This T cell receptor (beta chain) was recovered during a study of shared clonotypes between healthy human individuals. Study-wide points: Sharing of clonotypes among donors was expected to vary with sequencing depth.

The team ran DNA from unsorted PBMCs on ten immunoSEQ deep assay plates for sequencing. TCRdb's table, derived via immunoSEQ multiplex PCR, lists solely in-frame clones and lacks some. The sample has about 520,000 clones; approximately 78% are singletons. The donors were adults (healthy and HIV-negative) with no recent acute infections or vaccinations. Donors comprised only Caucasian adults living in Nashville, Tennessee. Trimming cost V 2 bases and J 3 bases, with 13 bases left between them. Germline CDR1 and CDR2: SGHTA and FQGNSA. The CDR3 runs to 16 residues. On this clone: The antigen remains undetermined.

Sequenced material: PBMCs. The rearrangement joins TRBV7-2 to TRBJ2-2, with D unclear. The source is a woman aged 40-49 years in good health. Some clones in this sample may be carry-over from other donors' samples. The CDR3: CASSLKVPRDTGELFF. CDR3 nucleotides: TGTGCCAGCAGCTTAAAGGTTCCTAGGGACACCGGGGAGCTGTTTTTT. Full variable domain (remainder filled in from reference TRBV7-2 and TRBJ2-2): GAGVSQSPSNKVTEKGKDVELRCDPISGHTALYWYRQSLGQGLEFLIYFQGNSAPDKSGLPSDRFSAERTGGSVSTLTIQRTQQEDSAVYLCASSLKVPRDTGELFFGEGSRLTVL.